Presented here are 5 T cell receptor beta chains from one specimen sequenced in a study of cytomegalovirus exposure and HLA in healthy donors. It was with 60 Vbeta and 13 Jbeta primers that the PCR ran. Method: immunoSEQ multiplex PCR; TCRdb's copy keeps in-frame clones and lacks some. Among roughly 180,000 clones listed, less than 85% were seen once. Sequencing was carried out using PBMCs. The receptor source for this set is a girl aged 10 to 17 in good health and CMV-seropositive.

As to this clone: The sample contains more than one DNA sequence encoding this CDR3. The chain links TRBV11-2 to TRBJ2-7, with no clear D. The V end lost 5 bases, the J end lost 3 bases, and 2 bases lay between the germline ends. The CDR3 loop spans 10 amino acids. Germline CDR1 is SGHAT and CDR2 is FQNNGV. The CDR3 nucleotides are TGTGCCAGCAGCCACTACGAGCAGTACTTC. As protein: CASSHYEQYF.

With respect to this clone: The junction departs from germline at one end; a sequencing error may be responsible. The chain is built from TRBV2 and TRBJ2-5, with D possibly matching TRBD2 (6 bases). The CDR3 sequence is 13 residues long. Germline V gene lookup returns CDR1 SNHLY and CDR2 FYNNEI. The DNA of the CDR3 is TGTGCCAGCGGGACGGGGGTCGGAGAGACCCAATACTTC. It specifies CASGTGVGETQYF.

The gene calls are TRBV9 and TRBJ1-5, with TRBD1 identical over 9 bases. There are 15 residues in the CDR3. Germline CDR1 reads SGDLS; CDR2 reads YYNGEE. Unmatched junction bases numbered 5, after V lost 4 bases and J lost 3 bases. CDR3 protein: CASSPTGGPNQPQHF. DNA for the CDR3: TGTGCCAGCAGCCCCACAGGGGGCCCCAATCAGCCCCAGCATTTT.

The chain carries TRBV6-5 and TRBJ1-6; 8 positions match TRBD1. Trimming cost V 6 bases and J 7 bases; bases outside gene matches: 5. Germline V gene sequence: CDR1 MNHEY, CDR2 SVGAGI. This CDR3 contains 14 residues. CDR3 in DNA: TGTGCCAGCAGGGACAGGGTCTCCAATTCACCCCTCCACTTT. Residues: CASRDRVSNSPLHF.

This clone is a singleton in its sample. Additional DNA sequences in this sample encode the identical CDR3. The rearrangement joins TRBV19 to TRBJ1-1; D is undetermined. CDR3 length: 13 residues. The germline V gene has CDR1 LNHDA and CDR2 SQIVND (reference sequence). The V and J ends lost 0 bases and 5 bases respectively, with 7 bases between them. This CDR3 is CASSIDRGTEAFF. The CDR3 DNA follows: TGTGCCAGTAGTATAGACCGGGGAACTGAAGCTTTCTTT.